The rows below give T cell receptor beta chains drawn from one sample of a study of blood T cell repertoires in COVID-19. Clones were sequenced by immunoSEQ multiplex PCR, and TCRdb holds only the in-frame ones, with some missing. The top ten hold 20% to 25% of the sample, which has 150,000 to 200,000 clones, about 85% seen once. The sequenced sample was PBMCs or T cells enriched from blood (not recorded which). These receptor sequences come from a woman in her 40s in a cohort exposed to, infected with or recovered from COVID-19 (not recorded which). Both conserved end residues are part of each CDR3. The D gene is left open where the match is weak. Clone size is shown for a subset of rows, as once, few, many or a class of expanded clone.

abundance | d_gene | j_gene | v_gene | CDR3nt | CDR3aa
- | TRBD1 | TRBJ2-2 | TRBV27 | TGTGCCAGCACCCTCGGACAGGGACCCGGGGAGCTGTTTTTT | CASTLGQGPGELFF
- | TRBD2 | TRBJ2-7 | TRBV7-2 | TGTGCCAGCAGCCCCCGCGGGGGGAGGTTCAACGAGCAGTACTTC | CASSPRGGRFNEQYF
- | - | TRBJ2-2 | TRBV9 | TGTGCCAGCAGCGTAGCGGGGGCGAACACCGGGGAGCTGTTTTTT | CASSVAGANTGELFF
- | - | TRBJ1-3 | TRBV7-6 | TGTGCCAGCAGCTTAAGGGTTGCAGGGGCCTCTGGAAACACCATATATTTT | CASSLRVAGASGNTIYF
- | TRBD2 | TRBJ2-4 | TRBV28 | TGTGCCAGCAGTCTCCGGGGGGGCAAAAACATTCAGTACTTC | CASSLRGGKNIQYF
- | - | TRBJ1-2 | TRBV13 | TGTGCCAGCAGCTTAGGAAGGGGTGGCGGTGGCTACACCTTC | CASSLGRGGGGYTF
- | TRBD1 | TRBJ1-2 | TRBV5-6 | TGTGCCACGCATCTCGGGACAGGGGGCTTTGGCTACACCTTC | CATHLGTGGFGYTF
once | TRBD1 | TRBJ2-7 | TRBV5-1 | TGCGCCAGCAGCTCCATGGCCCAGGGGGCTTCCTACGAGCAGTACTTC | CASSSMAQGASYEQYF
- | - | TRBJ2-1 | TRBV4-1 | TGCGCCAGCAGCCAAGTCGGAGTAGCATTGATGAATGAGCAGTTCTTC | CASSQVGVALMNEQFF
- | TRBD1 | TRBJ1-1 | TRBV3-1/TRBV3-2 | TGTGCCAGCAGCCAATTTTCCAGGGGGGCAAACACTGAAGCTTTCTTT | CASSQFSRGANTEAFF
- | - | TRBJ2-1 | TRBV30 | TGTGCCTGGTTGGCGGGATGGGGTTCTGAGCAGTTCTTC | CAWLAGWGSEQFF
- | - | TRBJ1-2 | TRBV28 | TGTGCCAGCAGTTTTTCTGACAGAGCTTATGGCTACACCTTC | CASSFSDRAYGYTF
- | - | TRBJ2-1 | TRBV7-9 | TGTGCCAGCAGCTTATTCGTGGGAGCCTACAATGAGCAGTTCTTC | CASSLFVGAYNEQFF
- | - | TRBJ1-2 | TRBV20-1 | TGCAGTGTCTCTGGCTACACCTTC | CSVSGYTF
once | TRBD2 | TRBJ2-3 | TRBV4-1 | TGCGCCAGCAGCCAGGGACTAGCTACGGATACGCAGTATTTT | CASSQGLATDTQYF
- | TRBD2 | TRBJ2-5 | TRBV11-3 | TGTGCCAGCAGCCCAAGCGGGGGCGCAGAGACCCAGTACTTC | CASSPSGGAETQYF
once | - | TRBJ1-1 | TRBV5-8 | TGTGCCAGCAGCTTGGGGGTCGGGGATCTTAGGAACACTGAAGCTTTCTTT | CASSLGVGDLRNTEAFF
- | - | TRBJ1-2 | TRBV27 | TGTGCCAGCAGCATAAAGGGGGGAGGGTATGGCTACACCTTC | CASSIKGGGYGYTF
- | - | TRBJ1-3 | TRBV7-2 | TGTGCCTCGGGTCCAAACTCTGGAAACACCATATATTTT | CASGPNSGNTIYF
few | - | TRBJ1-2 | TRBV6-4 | TGTGCCAGCAGTGGTGACAGCAACTATGGCTACACCTTC | CASSGDSNYGYTF
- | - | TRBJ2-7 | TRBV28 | TGTGCCAGCAGTTCCTCCACAGGGCCCCAGGGAGAGGAGCAGTACTTC | CASSSSTGPQGEEQYF
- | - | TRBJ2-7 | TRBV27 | TGCACCAAGCGGGCCGTATTGAACACGAACGAGCAGTACTTC | CTKRAVLNTNEQYF
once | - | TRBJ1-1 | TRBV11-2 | TGTGCCAGCAGCTTAGGTATAGTTATGGGCGCTGAAGCTTTCTTT | CASSLGIVMGAEAFF
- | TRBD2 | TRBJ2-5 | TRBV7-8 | TGTGCCAGCAGCTTGGGGGGGACCCGCTCGGAGGAGACCCAGTACTTC | CASSLGGTRSEETQYF
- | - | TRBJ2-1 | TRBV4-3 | TGCGCCAGCAGCCAAGATCCCGGGGGAAAATCCTACAATGAGCAGTTCTTC | CASSQDPGGKSYNEQFF
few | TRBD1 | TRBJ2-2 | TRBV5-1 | TGCGCCAGCAGCTTTCGGGACAGGGTCACCGGGGAGCTGTTTTTT | CASSFRDRVTGELFF
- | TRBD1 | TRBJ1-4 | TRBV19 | TGTGCCAGTAGCCTGGGACAGGGGAACGAAAAACTGTTTTTT | CASSLGQGNEKLFF